This TCR beta chain was observed in a study of cytomegalovirus exposure and HLA in healthy donors. Whole-study findings and limits: In terms of immune exposure information, only CMV serostatus was available.

CDR1 and CDR2 from the germline V gene are SGHRS and YFSETQ. This CDR3 is built from 15 residues. Trimming cost V 0 bases and J 8 bases, with 17 bases left between them. Primers for the PCR totalled 60 Vbeta and 13 Jbeta. TCRdb's copy holds only in-frame clones and misses some; the assay was immunoSEQ multiplex PCR. The repertoire holds roughly 200,000 clones, around 73% seen once, with less than 3.5% in the top ten. Notes on this clone: Its cognate antigen is unknown.

V is TRBV5-1 and J is TRBJ1-2; TRBD1 might be the D (5 bases). The TCR was taken from a woman in her 30s in good health and CMV-seronegative. The material sequenced was PBMCs. The CDR3 region is CASSLEGLARGGYTF. The CDR3 coding sequence is TGCGCCAGCAGCTTGGAGGGACTAGCCCGAGGGGGCTACACCTTC.